The 13 T cell receptor beta chains below come from one sample, sequenced in a study of shared clonotypes between healthy human individuals. This table comes from immunoSEQ multiplex PCR, and its TCRdb copy is limited to in-frame clones, with some not included. The sample lists fewer than 2.5 million clones, over 85% seen once, with approximately 0.36% in the top ten. Sequencing was done on a sample of naive CD4+ T cells from PBMCs. Subset meaning: CD45RA+ positively selected. The source of these receptors is a man younger than 30 in good health. Some clones in this sample may be carry-over from other donors' samples.

This rearrangement joins TRBV5-1 to TRBJ2-1, with TRBD2 matching 11 bases. The CDR3 is made up of 13 amino acids. The germline V gene has CDR1 SGHRS and CDR2 YFSETQ. The V and J ends lost 6 bases and 7 bases, in that order; junction bases with no gene match: 3. The CDR3 sequence is CASTVAGGNEQFF. CDR3 nucleotides: TGCGCCAGCACCGTAGCGGGGGGGAATGAGCAGTTCTTC.

This chain uses TRBV27 with TRBJ2-3; no definite D call. CDR1 and CDR2 (germline): MNHEY, SMNVEV (reference sequence). This CDR3 is 13 amino acids long. Trimming cost V 6 bases and J 2 bases, with 9 bases left between them. CDR3 protein: CASSYPDTDTQYF. CDR3 sequence (DNA): TGTGCCAGCAGCTATCCCGACACAGATACGCAGTATTTT.

The chain couples TRBV28 to TRBJ2-2, with 8 nucleotides matching TRBD2. V lost 5 bases to trimming and J lost 4 bases; unmatched junction nucleotides: 6. This CDR3 comprises 15 residues. CDR1 MDHEN and CDR2 SYDVKM come from the germline V gene. The CDR3 DNA follows: TGTGCCAGCAGTGGCTTGGGACTAGGCACCGGGGAGCTGTTTTTT. Translating it yields CASSGLGLGTGELFF.

The rearrangement uses TRBV9 and TRBJ2-5, with TRBD1 identical over 8 bases. This CDR3 is built from 15 residues. The V gene end was trimmed by 3 bases and the J gene end by 5 bases; junction bases not matched to a gene: 9. In germline, CDR1 is SGDLS, CDR2 YYNGEE. The CDR3 region has the DNA TGTGCCAGCAGCGCGGATTGGACAGGGTGGGAGACCCAGTACTTC. It encodes CASSADWTGWETQYF.

This sequence joins TRBV2 and TRBJ2-2; no clear D. The V end lost 7 bases, the J end lost 6 bases, and 18 bases lay between the germline ends. Germline-derived CDR1 and CDR2 are SNHLY and FYNNEI. The CDR3 totals 15 residues. DNA of the CDR3: TGTGCCAGCACCCTAGACGCGTCTTCGGCCGGGGAGCTGTTTTTT. Its translation: CASTLDASSAGELFF. Together with reference TRBV2 and TRBJ2-2, the CDR3 gives the full variable domain: EPEVTQTPSHQVTQMGQEVILRCVPISNHLYFYWYRQILGQKVEFLVSFYNNEISEKSEIFDDQFSVERPDGSNFTLKIRSTKLEDSAMYFCASTLDASSAGELFFGEGSRLTVL.

J is TRBJ2-1 and V is TRBV5-1; D is unclear. CDR3 length equals 15 residues. V was trimmed by 0 bases and J by 7 bases, leaving 14 bases between them. Germline V CDR1 and CDR2: SGHRS, YFSETQ. The CDR3: CASSLVADTWNEQFF. The CDR3 DNA follows: TGCGCCAGCAGCTTGGTGGCTGATACCTGGAATGAGCAGTTCTTC. The complete variable domain, with remaining parts taken from reference TRBV5-1 and TRBJ2-1, reads KAGVTQTPRYLIKTRGQQVTLSCSPISGHRSVSWYQQTPGQGLQFLFEYFSETQRNKGNFPGRFSGRQFSNSRSEMNVSTLELGDSALYLCASSLVADTWNEQFFGPGTRLTVL.

This clone was detected only once. V and J are TRBV6-5 and TRBJ2-7; perhaps TRBD2 as D (5 bases). The CDR3 consists of 13 residues. Germline lookup yields CDR1 MNHEY and CDR2 SVGAGI. The ends were cut back, 5 bases at V and 7 bases at J, with 15 bases in the middle. CDR3 amino acids: CASSRAPPGEQYF. The CDR3 coding sequence is TGTGCCAGCAGTCGAGCCCCCCCGGGGGAGCAGTACTTC.

In DNA form, the CDR3 reads TGCGCCAGCAGCTTGGTGAGGGGGCAGATAGAGACCCAGTACTTC. It translates to CASSLVRGQIETQYF. V is TRBV5-1 and J is TRBJ2-5; 7 nucleotides align to TRBD1. Per the germline V gene, CDR1 is SGHRS and CDR2 is YFSETQ. Trimming removed 0 bases from V and 4 bases from J; junction bases left unmatched: 6. CDR3 length equals 15 residues.

For this clone: The junction shows a germline mismatch at one end, possibly a read error. The chain links TRBV7-6 to TRBJ2-2, with TRBD2 identical over 12 bases. Germline values: CDR1 SGHVS, CDR2 FNYEAQ. The CDR3 length is 16 residues. The CDR3 protein is CASSLAGGGRAGELFF. CDR3 sequence (DNA): TGTGCCAGCAGCCTAGCGGGAGGGGGTCGGGCCGGGGAGCTGTTTTTT.

About this clone: The same CDR3 arises from other DNA sequences in this sample as well. The chain recombines TRBV6-5 with TRBJ2-6; D possibly uses TRBD1 or TRBD2 (5 bases each). CDR1 is MNHEY, CDR2 SVGAGI, per germline. This CDR3 contains 15 residues. The V gene lost 7 bases and the J gene lost 1 base, with 11 bases spanning the gap. CDR3 sequence reads: CASTPGGSGANVLTF. The DNA of the CDR3 is TGTGCCAGCACACCTGGGGGTTCTGGGGCCAACGTCCTGACTTTC.

The V and J genes are TRBV19 and TRBJ2-1; TRBD1 matches 10 bases. CDR1 and CDR2 from the germline V gene are LNHDA and SQIVND (reference sequence). J gave up 7 bases and V 5 bases, and 11 bases lay outside the gene matches. The CDR3 loop spans 16 amino acids. The CDR3 DNA reads TGTGCCAGTAGTGCCCCACCGGGACAGGGGCGGAATGAGCAGTTCTTC. This gives the protein CASSAPPGQGRNEQFF.

The chain joins TRBV7-8 to TRBJ2-5; perhaps TRBD1 as D (6 bases). This CDR3 region has 15 residues. The germline CDR1 and CDR2 sequences are SGHVS and FQNEAQ. Between the trimmed V and J ends, which lost 5 bases and 1 base, there was a span of 14 bases. CDR3: CASSPYRTAQETQYF. CDR3 bases: TGTGCCAGCAGCCCCTATCGGACAGCCCAAGAGACCCAGTACTTC.

This chain's CDR3 is CATTKGGRRYNEQFF. In nucleotides, the CDR3 is TGTGCCACCACCAAAGGGGGACGGAGGTACAATGAGCAGTTCTTC. The genes are TRBV15 and TRBJ2-1; perhaps TRBD1 as D (6 bases). Trimming shortened V by 7 bases and J by 4 bases, and 17 bases separated the two germline ends. The V gene's germline CDR1 is LNHNV and CDR2 YYDKDF (reference sequence). The CDR3 extends over 15 amino acids.